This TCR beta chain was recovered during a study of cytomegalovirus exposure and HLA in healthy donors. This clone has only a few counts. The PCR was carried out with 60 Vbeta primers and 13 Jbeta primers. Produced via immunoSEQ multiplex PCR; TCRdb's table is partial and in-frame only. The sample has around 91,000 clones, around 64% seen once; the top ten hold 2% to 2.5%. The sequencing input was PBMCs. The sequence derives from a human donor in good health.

DNA for the CDR3: TGTGCCAGCAGCACCCTCCGACAGTGGGAGAACACTGAAGCTTTCTTT. This encodes CASSTLRQWENTEAFF. The chain employs TRBV11-2 and TRBJ1-1; possibly TRBD1 for D (5 bases). CDR1 is SGHAT and CDR2 is FQNNGV in the germline V gene. CDR3 size: 16 residues. Trimming took off 5 bases at V and 1 base at J, with 17 bases between the two ends.